The present T cell receptor beta chain was sequenced within a study of blood T cell repertoires in COVID-19. About the study: Spain, Italy and the United States supplied samples that represented acute and convalescent COVID-19. T cells, B-cell-depleted T cells, or PBMCs provided the cDNA or gDNA that served as material.

As handled by the study authors: Cell counts per sample came from amplifying reference gene primers. TCRdb keeps only in-frame clones here, not all; method: immunoSEQ multiplex PCR. V, J and clone size reflect that table, while D and trimming were determined from the DNA. This sample has 150,000 to 200,000 clones, with 70% to 90% found just once. This clonotype was sampled from a man aged 55 to 70 with active or convalescent COVID-19. The sample was peripheral blood.

The CDR3 is CASSPPANYGYTF. The CDR3, as DNA: TGTGCCAGCAGTCCCCCAGCTAACTATGGCTACACCTTC. The rearrangement links TRBV28 to TRBJ1-2; D unclear. V gave up 5 bases and J gave up 0 bases, with 7 bases separating them. CDR1 MDHEN and CDR2 SYDVKM come from the germline V gene. CDR3 size: 13 residues.